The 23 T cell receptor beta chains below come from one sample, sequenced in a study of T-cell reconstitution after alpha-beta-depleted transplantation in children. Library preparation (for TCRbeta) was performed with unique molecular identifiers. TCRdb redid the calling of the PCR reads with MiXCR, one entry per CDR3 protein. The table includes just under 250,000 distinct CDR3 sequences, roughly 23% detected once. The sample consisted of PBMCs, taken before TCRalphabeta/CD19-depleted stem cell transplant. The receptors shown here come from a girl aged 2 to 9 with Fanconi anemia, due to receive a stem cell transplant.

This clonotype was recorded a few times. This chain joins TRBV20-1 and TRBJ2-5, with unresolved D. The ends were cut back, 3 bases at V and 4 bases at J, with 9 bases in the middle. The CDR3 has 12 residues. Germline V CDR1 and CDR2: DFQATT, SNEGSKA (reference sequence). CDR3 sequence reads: CSARYRVETQYF. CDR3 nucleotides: TGCAGTGCTAGGTACCGGGTAGAGACCCAGTACTTC.

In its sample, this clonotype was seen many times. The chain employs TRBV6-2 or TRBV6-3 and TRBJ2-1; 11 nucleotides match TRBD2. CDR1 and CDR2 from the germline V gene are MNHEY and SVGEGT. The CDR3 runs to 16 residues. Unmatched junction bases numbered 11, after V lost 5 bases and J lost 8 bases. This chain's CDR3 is CASSRAGTSGWDEQFF. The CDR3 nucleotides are TGTGCCAGCAGTCGAGCCGGGACTAGCGGTTGGGATGAGCAGTTCTTC.

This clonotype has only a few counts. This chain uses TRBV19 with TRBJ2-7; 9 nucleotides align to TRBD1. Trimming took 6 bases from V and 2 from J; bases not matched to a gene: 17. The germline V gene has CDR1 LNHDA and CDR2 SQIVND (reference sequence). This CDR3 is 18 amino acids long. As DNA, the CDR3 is TGTGCCAGTAGCGATACGGGACAGGGTGAAGGTTATACCTACGAGCAGTACTTC. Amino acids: CASSDTGQGEGYTYEQYF.

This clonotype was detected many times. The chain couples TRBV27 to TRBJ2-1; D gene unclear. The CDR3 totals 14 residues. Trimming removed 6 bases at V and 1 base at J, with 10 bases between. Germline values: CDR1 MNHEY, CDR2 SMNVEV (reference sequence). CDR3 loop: CASSILHSYNEQFF. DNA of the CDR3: TGTGCCAGCAGCATACTTCATTCCTACAATGAGCAGTTCTTC.

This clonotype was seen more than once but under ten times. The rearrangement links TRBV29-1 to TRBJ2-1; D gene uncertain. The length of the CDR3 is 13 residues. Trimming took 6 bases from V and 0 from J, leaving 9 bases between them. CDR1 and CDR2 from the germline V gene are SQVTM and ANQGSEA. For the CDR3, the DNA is TGCAGCGTCTCTAGTGGCTCCTACAATGAGCAGTTCTTC. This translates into CSVSSGSYNEQFF.

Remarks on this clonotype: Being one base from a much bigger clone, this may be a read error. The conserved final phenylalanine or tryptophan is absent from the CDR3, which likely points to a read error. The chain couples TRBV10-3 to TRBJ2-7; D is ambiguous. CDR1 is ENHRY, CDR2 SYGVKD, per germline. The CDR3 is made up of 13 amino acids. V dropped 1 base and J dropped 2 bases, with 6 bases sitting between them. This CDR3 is CAISEFTAYEQYY. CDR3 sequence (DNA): TGTGCCATCAGTGAGTTTACAGCCTACGAGCAGTACTAC.

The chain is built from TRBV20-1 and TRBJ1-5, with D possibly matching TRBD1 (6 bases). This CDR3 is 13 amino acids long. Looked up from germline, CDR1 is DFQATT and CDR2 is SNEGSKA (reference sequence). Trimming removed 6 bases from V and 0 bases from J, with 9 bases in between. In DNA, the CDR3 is TGCAGTGCAGTGGGACATAGCAATCAGCCCCAGCATTTT. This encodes CSAVGHSNQPQHF.

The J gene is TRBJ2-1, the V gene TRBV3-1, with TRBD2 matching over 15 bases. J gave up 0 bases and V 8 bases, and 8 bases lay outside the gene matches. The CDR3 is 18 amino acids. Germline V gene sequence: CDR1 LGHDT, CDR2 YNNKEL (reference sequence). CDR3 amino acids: CASCPGLAGGSSYNEQFF. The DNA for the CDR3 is TGTGCCAGCTGTCCGGGACTAGCGGGGGGTAGCTCCTACAATGAGCAGTTCTTC.

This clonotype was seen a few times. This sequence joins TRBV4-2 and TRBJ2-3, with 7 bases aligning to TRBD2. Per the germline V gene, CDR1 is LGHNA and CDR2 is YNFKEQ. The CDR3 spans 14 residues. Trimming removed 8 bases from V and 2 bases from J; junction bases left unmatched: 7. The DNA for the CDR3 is TGTGCCAGCTGGGGCGGGAGCGACACAGATACGCAGTATTTT. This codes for CASWGGSDTDTQYF.

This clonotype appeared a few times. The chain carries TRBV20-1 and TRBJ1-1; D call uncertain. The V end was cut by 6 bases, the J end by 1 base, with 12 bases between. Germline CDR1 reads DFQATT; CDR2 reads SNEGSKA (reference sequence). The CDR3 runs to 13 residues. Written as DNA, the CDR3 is TGCAGTGCCCTCGACTGGCCGAACACTGAAGCTTTCTTT. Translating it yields CSALDWPNTEAFF.

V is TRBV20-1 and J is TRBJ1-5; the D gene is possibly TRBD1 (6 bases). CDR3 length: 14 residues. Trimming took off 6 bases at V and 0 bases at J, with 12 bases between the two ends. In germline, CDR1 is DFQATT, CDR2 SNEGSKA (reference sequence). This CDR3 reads CSARTAYSNQPQHF. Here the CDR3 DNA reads TGCAGTGCCCGGACAGCATATAGCAATCAGCCCCAGCATTTT.

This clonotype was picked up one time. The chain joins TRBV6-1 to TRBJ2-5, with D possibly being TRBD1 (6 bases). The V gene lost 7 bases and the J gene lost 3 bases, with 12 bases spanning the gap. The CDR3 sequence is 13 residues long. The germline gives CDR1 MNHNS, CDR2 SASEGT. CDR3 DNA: TGTGCCAGCACCCCCTGGACAGAAGAGACCCAGTACTTC. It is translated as CASTPWTEETQYF.

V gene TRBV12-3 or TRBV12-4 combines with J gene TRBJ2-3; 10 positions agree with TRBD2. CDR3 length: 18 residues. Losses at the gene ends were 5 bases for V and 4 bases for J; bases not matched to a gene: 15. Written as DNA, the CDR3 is TGTGCCAGCAGTCTACGTCCCCTCCTAGCGGGGGCAGCAGATACGCAGTATTTT. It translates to CASSLRPLLAGAADTQYF.

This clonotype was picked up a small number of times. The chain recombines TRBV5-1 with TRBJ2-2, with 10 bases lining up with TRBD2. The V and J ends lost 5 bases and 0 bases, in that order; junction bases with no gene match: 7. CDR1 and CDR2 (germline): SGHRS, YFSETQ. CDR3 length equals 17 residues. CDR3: CASSTDGLAANTGELFF. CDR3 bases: TGCGCCAGCAGTACCGATGGACTAGCGGCGAACACCGGGGAGCTGTTTTTT.

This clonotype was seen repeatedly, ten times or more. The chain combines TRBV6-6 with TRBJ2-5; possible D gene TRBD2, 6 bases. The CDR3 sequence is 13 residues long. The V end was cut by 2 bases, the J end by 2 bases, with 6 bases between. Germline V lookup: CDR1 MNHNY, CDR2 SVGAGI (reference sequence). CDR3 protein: CASSYGGQETQYF. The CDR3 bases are TGTGCCAGCAGTTACGGGGGGCAAGAGACCCAGTACTTC.

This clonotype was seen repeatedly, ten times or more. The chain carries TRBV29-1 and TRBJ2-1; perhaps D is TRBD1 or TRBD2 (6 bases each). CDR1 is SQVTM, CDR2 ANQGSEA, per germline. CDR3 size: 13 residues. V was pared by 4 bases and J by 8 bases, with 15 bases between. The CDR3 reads CSVAGGLYDEQFF. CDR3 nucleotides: TGCAGCGTTGCCGGGGGCTTGTATGATGAGCAGTTCTTC.

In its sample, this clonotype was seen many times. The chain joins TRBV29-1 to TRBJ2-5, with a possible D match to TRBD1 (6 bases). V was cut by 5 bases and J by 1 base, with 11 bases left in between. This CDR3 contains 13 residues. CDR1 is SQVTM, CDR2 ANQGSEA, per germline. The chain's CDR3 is CSVLGQLQETQYF. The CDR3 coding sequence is TGCAGCGTTCTTGGACAGCTCCAAGAGACCCAGTACTTC.

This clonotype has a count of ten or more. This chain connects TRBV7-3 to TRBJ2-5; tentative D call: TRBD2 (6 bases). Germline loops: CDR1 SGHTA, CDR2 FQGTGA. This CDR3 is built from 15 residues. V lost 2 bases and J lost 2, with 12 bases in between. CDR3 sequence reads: CASSLSPRGQETQYF. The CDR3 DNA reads TGTGCCAGCAGCTTATCCCCCCGGGGGCAAGAGACCCAGTACTTC. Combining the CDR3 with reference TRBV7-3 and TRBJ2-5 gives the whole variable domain GAGVSQTPSNKVTEKGKYVELRCDPISGHTALYWYRQSLGQGPEFLIYFQGTGAADDSGLPNDRFFAVRPEGSVSTLKIQRTERGDSAVYLCASSLSPRGQETQYFGPGTRLLVL.

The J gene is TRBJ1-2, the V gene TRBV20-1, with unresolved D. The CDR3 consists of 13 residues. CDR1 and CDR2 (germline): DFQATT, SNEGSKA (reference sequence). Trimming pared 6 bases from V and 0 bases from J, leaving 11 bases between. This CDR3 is CSARQVANYGYTF. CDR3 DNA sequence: TGCAGTGCCAGACAAGTAGCTAACTATGGCTACACCTTC.

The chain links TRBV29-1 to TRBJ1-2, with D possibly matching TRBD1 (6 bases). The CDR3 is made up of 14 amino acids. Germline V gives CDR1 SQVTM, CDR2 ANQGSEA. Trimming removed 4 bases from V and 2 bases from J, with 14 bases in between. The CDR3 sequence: CSVAFLTGNYGYTF. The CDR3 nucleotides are TGCAGCGTTGCTTTCCTAACAGGGAACTATGGCTACACCTTC.

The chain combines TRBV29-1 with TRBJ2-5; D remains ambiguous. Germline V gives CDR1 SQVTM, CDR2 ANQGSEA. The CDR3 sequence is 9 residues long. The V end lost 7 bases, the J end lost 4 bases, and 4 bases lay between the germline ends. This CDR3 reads CSGGETQYF. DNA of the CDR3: TGCAGCGGGGGAGAGACCCAGTACTTC.

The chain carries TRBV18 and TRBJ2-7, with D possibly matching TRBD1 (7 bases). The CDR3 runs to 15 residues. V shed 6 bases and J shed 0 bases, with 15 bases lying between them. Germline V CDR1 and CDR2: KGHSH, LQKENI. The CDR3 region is CASSMRQGGSYEQYF. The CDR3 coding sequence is TGTGCCAGCTCGATGAGACAGGGAGGCTCCTACGAGCAGTACTTC.

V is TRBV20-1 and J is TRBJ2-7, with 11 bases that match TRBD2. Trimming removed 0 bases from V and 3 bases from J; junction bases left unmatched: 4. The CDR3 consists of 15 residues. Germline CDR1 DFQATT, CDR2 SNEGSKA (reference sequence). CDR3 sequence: CSARELAGGNYEQYF. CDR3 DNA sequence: TGCAGTGCTAGAGAGCTAGCGGGGGGAAACTACGAGCAGTACTTC.